The T cell receptor beta chain under discussion was sequenced for a study of blood T cell repertoires in COVID-19. Study processing details: By means of reference gene primer amplification, nucleated cell counts were estimated. The data were produced by immunoSEQ multiplex PCR, yet TCRdb's version contains in-frame clones alone and is incomplete. V, J and clone size were drawn from that table, and D and trimming were deduced from the DNA. The sample gives approximately 390,000 clones, around 87% of which show up once; under 3% is in the top ten. The CDR3 loop spans 11 amino acids. From germline, CDR1 is SQVTM and CDR2 ANQGSEA. Trimming took off 7 bases at V and 0 bases at J, with 6 bases between the two ends.

J is TRBJ1-1 and V is TRBV29-1; no reliable D call. The material sequenced was peripheral blood. The TCR originated in a woman in her fifties or sixties with COVID-19, enrolled during active disease. CDR3 sequence (DNA): TGCAGCGGTATCCTGAACACTGAAGCTTTCTTT. Translated: CSGILNTEAFF.